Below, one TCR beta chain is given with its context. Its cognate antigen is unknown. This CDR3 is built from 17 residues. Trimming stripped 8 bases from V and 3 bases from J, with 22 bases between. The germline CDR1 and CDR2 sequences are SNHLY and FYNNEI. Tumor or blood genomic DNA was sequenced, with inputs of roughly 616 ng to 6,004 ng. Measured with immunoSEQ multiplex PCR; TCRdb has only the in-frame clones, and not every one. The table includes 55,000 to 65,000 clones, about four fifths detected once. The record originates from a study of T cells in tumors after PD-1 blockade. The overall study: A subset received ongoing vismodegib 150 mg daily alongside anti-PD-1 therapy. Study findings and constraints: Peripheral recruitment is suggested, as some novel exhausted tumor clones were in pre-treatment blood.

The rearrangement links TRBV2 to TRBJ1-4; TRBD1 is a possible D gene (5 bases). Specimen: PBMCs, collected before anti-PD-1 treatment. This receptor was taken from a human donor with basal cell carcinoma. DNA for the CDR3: TGTGCCAGCCACTTGGGGGGGGGTATGAGGCCTAATGAAAAACTGTTTTTT. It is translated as CASHLGGGMRPNEKLFF.